Listed below are T cell receptor beta chains from one sample, sequenced in a study of blood T cell repertoires in COVID-19. Here immunoSEQ multiplex PCR was the method, and the copy in TCRdb shows in-frame clones only, minus some. The table has about 99,000 clones, about four fifths seen once. The sample was peripheral blood. These receptors all stem from a man older than 75 with COVID-19, enrolled during active disease. The CDR3 runs from the conserved cysteine through the conserved F or W. The order of the fields is clone size, J gene, CDR3 length, D gene, V gene, CDR3 DNA, CDR3 protein. A D gene is named only where the DNA matches it firmly. Clone size, where shown, is once, few, many, or a class for clones that have expanded.

- TRBJ1-6 13 - TRBV5-1 TGCGCCAGCAGCTGGAGCTATAATTCACCCCTCCACTTT CASSWSYNSPLHF
- TRBJ1-5 15 - TRBV28 TGTGCCAGCAGTTTGGCAGGACAAATAGATCAGCCCCAGCATTTT CASSLAGQIDQPQHF
- TRBJ1-1 14 - TRBV4-2 TGTGCCAGCAGCCAAGAGGACAGATCGGTCGAAGCTTTCTTT CASSQEDRSVEAFF
once TRBJ1-2 15 - TRBV11-2 TGTGCCAGCAGCCTACAGACGATACCTAACTATGGCTACACCTTC CASSLQTIPNYGYTF
- TRBJ1-2 14 TRBD1 TRBV10-3 TGTGCCATCAGTGGGGACAGGGGTTTGTATGGCTACACCTTC CAISGDRGLYGYTF
once TRBJ1-1 15 - TRBV7-9 TGTGCCAGCAGCTCCACTCTTTTGAGGAACACTGAAGCTTTCTTT CASSSTLLRNTEAFF
- TRBJ2-7 16 TRBD2 TRBV10-1 TGCGCCAGCAGTGACAGAGGGCTAGCGGGAGCCTACGAGCAGTACTTC CASSDRGLAGAYEQYF
- TRBJ2-3 14 TRBD2 TRBV10-3 TGTGCCATCAGTGGCCTAGCGGGAACAGATACGCAGTATTTT CAISGLAGTDTQYF
many TRBJ1-2 17 TRBD1 TRBV28 TGTGCCAGCAACCCCCCGGGACAGGGGTATTCTAACTATGGCTACACCTTC CASNPPGQGYSNYGYTF
- TRBJ2-2 14 - TRBV9 TGTGCCAGCAGCGTACTCAAGCACACCGGGGAGCTGTTTTTT CASSVLKHTGELFF
few TRBJ2-7 15 TRBD2 TRBV24-1 TGTGCCACCAGCCCTTCGGGTAGCGGGATATACGAGCAGTACTTC CATSPSGSGIYEQYF
- TRBJ2-7 15 TRBD1 TRBV18 TGTGCCAGCTCACAATCCGGGACAGGGGTCTTCGAGCAGTACTTC CASSQSGTGVFEQYF
- TRBJ2-5 16 TRBD1 TRBV5-1 TGCGCCAGCAGCTTACACGACAGGGGCTTACAAGAGACCCAGTACTTC CASSLHDRGLQETQYF
- TRBJ1-6 17 - TRBV7-8 TGTGCCAGCAGCTACCCCCGGACAGAGAATTATAATTCACCCCTCCACTTT CASSYPRTENYNSPLHF
- TRBJ1-2 16 TRBD1 TRBV5-8 TGTGCCAGCAGCTTGGCCTTTGGGACAGATCTCGGTGGCTACACCTTC CASSLAFGTDLGGYTF
- TRBJ2-6 15 - TRBV10-3 TGTGCCATCAGCAGAGACAACTCTGGGGCCAACGTCCTGACTTTC CAISRDNSGANVLTF
- TRBJ1-2 13 - TRBV2 TGTGCCAGCCGGTCAGGGGCAACCTATGGCTACACCTTC CASRSGATYGYTF
- TRBJ2-5 16 TRBD2 TRBV15 TGTGCCACCAGCAGGACTAGCGGGGACTTTCGAGAGACCCAGTACTTC CATSRTSGDFRETQYF
- TRBJ2-1 14 - TRBV11-2 TGTGCCAGCAGCTTAGATCGGTTAGCGGCCGAGCAGTTCTTC CASSLDRLAAEQFF
- TRBJ1-1 13 - TRBV30 TGTGCCTGGAGTGTTGGGAGGGGGGCGAGGGCTTTCTTT CAWSVGRGARAFF
- TRBJ2-2 15 - TRBV19 TGTGCCAGTAGTATAGCTTGGCTAGGGGCCGGGGAGCTGTTTTTT CASSIAWLGAGELFF
- TRBJ1-1 15 TRBD1 TRBV5-4 TGTGCCAGCAGCCGTAAAACAGGGGGGAGGACTGAAGCTTTCTTT CASSRKTGGRTEAFF
- TRBJ1-6 14 - TRBV30 TGTGCCTGTGGGGGGGACTCCTATAATTCACCCCTCCACTTT CACGGDSYNSPLHF
- TRBJ1-1 11 - TRBV12-5 TGTGCTAGTGTGCGAAACACTGAAGCTTTCTTT CASVRNTEAFF
- TRBJ2-3 14 - TRBV18 TGTGCCAGCTCACCTAAACAGAACACAGATACGCAGTATTTT CASSPKQNTDTQYF
- TRBJ2-7 14 - TRBV15 TGTGCCACCAGCCCGGGGGGCCCCGGGATAGAGCAGTACTTC CATSPGGPGIEQYF
few TRBJ2-1 14 TRBD1 TRBV7-2 TGTGCCAGCAGCCAGGGACAGGAGTACAATGAGCAGTTCTTC CASSQGQEYNEQFF
- TRBJ2-7 15 - TRBV27 TGTGCCAGCAGTTTCAGGACGGACATAGCCTACGAGCAGTACTTC CASSFRTDIAYEQYF
- TRBJ1-1 13 - TRBV11-2 TGTGCCAGCAGCCCTCCGGGAGCCACTGAAGCTTTCTTT CASSPPGATEAFF
once TRBJ1-6 15 - TRBV3-1/TRBV3-2 TGTGCCAGCAGCCAAGTAAGCTGGGGCAATTCACCCCTCCACTTT CASSQVSWGNSPLHF
- TRBJ2-2 13 - TRBV11-3 TGTGCCAGCAGCTTAGATCGCAGGGGGGAGCTGTTTTTT CASSLDRRGELFF
- TRBJ2-1 15 TRBD1 TRBV18 TGTGCCAGCTCACGTGGACAGGGAACTAACAATGAGCAGTTCTTC CASSRGQGTNNEQFF
- TRBJ1-2 13 TRBD1 TRBV2 TGTGCCAGCATAGGACAGGGGGCGGCTGGCTACACCTTC CASIGQGAAGYTF
- TRBJ2-7 18 TRBD1 TRBV29-1 TGCAGCGCTCGTTCCCGGGACAGGGCCTACCTAGGGGGTTACGAGCAGTACTTC CSARSRDRAYLGGYEQYF
- TRBJ2-3 17 TRBD1 TRBV19 TGTGCCAGTAGTATCGGTCCAGGGGGATCGATCACAGATACGCAGTATTTT CASSIGPGGSITDTQYF
- TRBJ1-2 16 TRBD1 TRBV6-6 TGTGCCAGCAGTTACGGGGGACAGTTAGATGCCTATGGCTACACCTTC CASSYGGQLDAYGYTF
- TRBJ2-7 15 TRBD2 TRBV5-6 TGTGCCAGCAGCTTGGTATCGGGGGGCTCCTACGAGCAGTACTTC CASSLVSGGSYEQYF
- TRBJ2-5 15 - TRBV6-5 TGTGCCAGCAGGAATTCAGGGGTTTTCGAGGAGACCCAGTACTTC CASRNSGVFEETQYF
- TRBJ1-6 14 TRBD1 TRBV5-1 TGCGCCAGCAGCCTGGACAGGGGGAATTCACCCCTCCACTTT CASSLDRGNSPLHF
- TRBJ2-7 16 TRBD2 TRBV13 TGTGCCAGCAGCTTAGCGGGCGGGGGGGCTAATTACGAGCAGTACTTC CASSLAGGGANYEQYF
- TRBJ1-3 15 - TRBV3-1/TRBV3-2 TGTGCCAGCAGCCTCCACGGCAGGGGCGGAAACACCATATATTTT CASSLHGRGGNTIYF
- TRBJ2-7 15 TRBD2 TRBV5-1 TGCGCCAGCAGCTTGGAAGCGGGAGGCCCCTACGAGCAGTACTTC CASSLEAGGPYEQYF
- TRBJ2-3 17 - TRBV5-1 TGCGCCAGCAGCTTGGATGTTGTAAGGGGCATCTCCGATACGCAGTATTTT CASSLDVVRGISDTQYF
- TRBJ2-1 15 - TRBV5-4 TGTGCCAGCAGCACCAGGACAGCATCCTACAATGAGCAGTTCTTC CASSTRTASYNEQFF
once TRBJ2-5 12 - TRBV30 TGTGCCTGGAGTGTAGCGGAAGAGACCCAGTACTTC CAWSVAEETQYF
once TRBJ2-3 17 TRBD2 TRBV10-3 TGTGCCATCAGTGAGTCGACAAGACTAGCACCCGCAGATACGCAGTATTTT CAISESTRLAPADTQYF
- TRBJ1-1 15 - TRBV18 TGTGCCAGCTCACCACCGCAAGGGGTTGCCACTGAAGCTTTCTTT CASSPPQGVATEAFF
- TRBJ1-4 13 - TRBV7-9 TGTGCCAGCAGCTTAGTTCCGGGGTGGGGACTGTTTTTT CASSLVPGWGLFF
once TRBJ2-7 15 - TRBV27 TGTGCCAGCAGGAGATCCGGGGGTGTCACGGACGAGCAGTACTTC CASRRSGGVTDEQYF
once TRBJ2-1 15 TRBD2 TRBV7-3 TGTGCCAGCAGCTTAAAACTAGCGGGAGTCAATGAGCAGTTCTTC CASSLKLAGVNEQFF
- TRBJ2-1 15 TRBD2 TRBV27 TGTGCCAGCAGGCCTCTAGCGGGGGTCTACAATGAGCAGTTCTTC CASRPLAGVYNEQFF
- TRBJ2-1 15 TRBD2 TRBV11-3 TGTGCCAGCAGCTTGGGGCGGGGGACCTACAATGAGCAGTTCTTC CASSLGRGTYNEQFF
- TRBJ1-1 14 - TRBV5-1 TGCGCCAGCAGCCGACAGGACCGGGACACTGAAGCTTTCTTT CASSRQDRDTEAFF
- TRBJ2-2 12 - TRBV19 TGTGCCACCATAGGGGACACCGGGGAGCTGTTTTTT CATIGDTGELFF
- TRBJ1-2 15 - TRBV18 TGTGCCAGCTCATACGGAGCTCGACCGGTCTATGGCTACACCTTC CASSYGARPVYGYTF
few TRBJ2-7 14 TRBD1 TRBV3-1/TRBV3-2 TGTGCCAGCAGCCCGACAGGGGGGCCCTACGAGCAGTACTTC CASSPTGGPYEQYF
- TRBJ1-1 16 - TRBV7-2 TGTGCCAGCAGCCCCGTATGGGGCGCAGGGAACACTGAAGCTTTCTTT CASSPVWGAGNTEAFF
- TRBJ1-1 14 - TRBV6-5 TGTGCCAGCAGTTCGGACATTCTGGGGACTGAAGCTTTCTTT CASSSDILGTEAFF
- TRBJ2-1 15 TRBD2 TRBV2 TGTGCCAGCAGTCGGACTAGCGGGGGGGCTGGTGAGCAGTTCTTC CASSRTSGGAGEQFF